This T cell receptor (beta chain) was sequenced for a study of blood T cell repertoires in COVID-19. Participants' reported clinical history set cohort assignment. Of note for this clone: The junction departs from germline at one end; a sequencing error may be responsible.

Per the germline V gene, CDR1 is SSHAT and CDR2 is FNYEAQ (reference sequence). This CDR3 has 16 amino acids. Clones were read by immunoSEQ multiplex PCR, and TCRdb kept only the in-frame ones, dropping some. The table shows about 300,000 clones, with roughly 90% occurring only once. This sequence joins TRBV7-7 and TRBJ2-2; the match to TRBD2 covers 9 bases. This receptor was obtained from a man aged 60-69 years who had recovered from COVID-19. Input material: PBMCs or T cells enriched from blood (not recorded which). This CDR3 is CASSPSGGLPTGELFF. The CDR3 DNA reads TGTGCTAGCAGCCCCAGCGGGGGGCTTCCCACCGGGGAGCTGTTTTTT. Full variable domain (rest looked up from reference TRBV7-7 and TRBJ2-2): GAGVSQSPRYKVTKRGQDVTLRCDPISSHATLYWYQQALGQGPEFLTYFNYEAQPDKSGLPSDRFSAERPEGSISTLTIQRTEQRDSAMYRCASSPSGGLPTGELFFGEGSRLTVL.